This TCR beta chain was captured in a study of molecular identifiers for immune sequencing clone quantification. Study-wide results and limits: Clonotypes topping 20 RNA copies carried over 98% of effector molecules but under 1% of naive ones. With a barcode shared among identical TCR molecules, highly expanded clone sizes could be underestimated.

TCRdb reprocessed the PCR reads with MiXCR, giving one entry per CDR3 protein. The table has about 89,000 distinct CDR3 sequences, 19% seen once. Of note for this clonotype: Its antigen is not known.

The CDR3 is made up of 13 amino acids. V gave up 8 bases and J gave up 5 bases, with 15 bases separating them. Germline V gives CDR1 MNHEY, CDR2 SMNVEV (reference sequence). This chain links TRBV27 with TRBJ1-2; tentative D call: TRBD1 (6 bases). The sequencing sample was made of naive CD8+ T cells from blood, with Jurkat cell RNA spiked in. Documented subset: FACS-sorted CD8+CD4-CCR7+CD45RA+ naive T cells. The TCR comes from a human donor in good health. Some libraries in this study had Jurkat cell RNA spiked in. The chain's CDR3 is CASGWTAFYGYTF. The CDR3 nucleotides read TGTGCCAGCGGATGGACAGCTTTTTATGGCTACACCTTC.